One sample yielded the 26 T cell receptor beta chains listed below, sequenced in a study of regulatory T cells in long-lasting Graves disease. iRepertoire HTBI primers and Arm-PCR of CDR3 regions built TCR beta libraries. TCRdb ran MiXCR on the multiplex PCR reads and lists one entry per CDR3 protein. The sample has 360,000 or so distinct CDR3 sequences, 10% to 15% seen once. The time point here: newly diagnosed GD, antithyroid drugs for less than 3 months. PBMC RNA served as the TCR library source. Separately, the same data were catalogued under a study of T cells in Graves' hyperthyroidism and ophthalmopathy.

This sample comprised peripheral blood mononuclear cells (PBMCs), obtained at new diagnosis, from a patient treated with antithyroid drugs. The receptors were gathered from a woman aged 18-29 years with Graves disease.

V is TRBV6-1 and J is TRBJ1-3, with a possible D match to TRBD1 (5 bases). V gave up 11 bases and J gave up 0 bases, with 20 bases separating them. CDR1 is MNHNS, CDR2 SASEGT, per germline. The CDR3 has 16 amino acids. CDR3 bases: TGTGCCTTACACAGCTTTGGGGGGAGCTCTGGAAACACCATATATTTT. Encoded protein: CALHSFGGSSGNTIYF.

This clonotype has a handful of counts. CDR3 region: CASSEEIPGTEAFF. CDR3 bases: TGCGCCAGCAGTGAGGAGATCCCTGGCACTGAAGCTTTCTTT. The chain recombines TRBV10-2 with TRBJ1-1; no firm D call. The CDR3 length is 14 residues. Looked up from germline, CDR1 is WSHSY and CDR2 is SAAADI. V was trimmed by 2 bases and J by 4 bases, leaving 11 bases between them.

This clonotype was counted many times. The CDR3 spells CSARWGPGGQYF. The CDR3 bases are TGCAGTGCTAGATGGGGACCCGGAGGGCAGTACTTC. The genes are TRBV20-1 and TRBJ2-7; D may match TRBD1 or TRBD2 (5 bases each). The CDR3 contains 12 residues. From germline, CDR1 is DFQATT and CDR2 SNEGSKA (reference sequence). The germline V and J ends were trimmed by 2 bases and 9 bases, with 14 bases remaining between them.

Only a few counts were recorded for this clonotype. The chain uses TRBV4-3 and TRBJ2-1; TRBD1 matches at 7 bases. Near its end, the DNA agrees better with TRBJ2-5, so the J call may be wrong. The V gene's germline CDR1 is LGHNA and CDR2 YSLEER. This CDR3 region has 15 residues. CDR3 protein: CASSQGRTGQETQYF. CDR3 DNA: TGCGCCAGCAGCCAAGGGCGGACAGGTCAAGAGACCCAGTACTTC.

This clonotype appeared many times. The genes are TRBV7-6 and TRBJ2-1, with 11 bases aligning to TRBD1. The CDR3 is 16 residues long. With V trimmed by 1 base and J by 4 bases, 3 bases remained unmatched. Germline loops: CDR1 SGHVS, CDR2 FNYEAQ. The CDR3 spells CASSLGGTGGYNEQFF. In DNA form, the CDR3 reads TGTGCCAGCAGCTTAGGCGGGACAGGGGGTTACAATGAGCAGTTCTTC.

The chain has TRBV11-2 and TRBJ1-1; D is unclear. The germline V gene encodes CDR1 SGHAT and CDR2 FQNNGV. The CDR3 totals 11 residues. V shed 5 bases and J shed 10 bases, with 11 bases lying between them. The CDR3 coding sequence is TGTGCCAGCAGCCCTGGGGTGGGAGCTTTCTTT. Translating it yields CASSPGVGAFF.

This clonotype has ten or more counts. This chain uses TRBV28 with TRBJ2-1; the D is unclear. CDR1 and CDR2 (germline): MDHEN, SYDVKM. The CDR3 consists of 14 residues. Deletions cut 6 bases from V and 4 bases from J, with 13 bases between. CDR3 loop: CASSPVTAYNEQFF. CDR3 DNA sequence: TGTGCCAGCAGCCCCGTCACGGCTTACAATGAGCAGTTCTTC.

This clonotype occurred many times. V usage is TRBV7-3 and J usage is TRBJ2-1; tentative D call: TRBD2 (6 bases). The V end was cut by 4 bases, the J end by 3 bases, with 19 bases between. The CDR3 is 17 residues long. Per germline, CDR1 SGHTA and CDR2 FQGTGA. CDR3 nucleotides: TGTGCCAGCAGCTCCCACCGGGGGAGAGGTAGCTACAATGAGCAGTTCTTC. It translates to CASSSHRGRGSYNEQFF. Supplemented by reference TRBV7-3 and TRBJ2-1, the full variable domain reads GAGVSQTPSNKVTEKGKYVELRCDPISGHTALYWYRQSLGQGPEFLIYFQGTGAADDSGLPNDRFFAVRPEGSVSTLKIQRTERGDSAVYLCASSSHRGRGSYNEQFFGPGTRLTVL.

This clonotype was picked up many times. This chain uses TRBV18 with TRBJ2-5; D gene uncertain. The V gene's germline CDR1 is KGHSH and CDR2 LQKENI. Trimming took 10 bases from V and 1 from J, leaving 13 bases between them. This CDR3 has 13 residues. CDR3 DNA: TGTGCCACCCTAAAGGATGGCCAAGAGACCCAGTACTTC. Translated: CATLKDGQETQYF.

This clonotype was detected many times. V and J are TRBV2 and TRBJ2-1; 7 nucleotides match TRBD2. From germline, CDR1 is SNHLY and CDR2 FYNNEI. The CDR3 covers 14 residues. Losses at the gene ends were 4 bases for V and 0 bases for J; bases not matched to a gene: 0. CDR3 loop: CASSGGSSYNEQFF. The DNA for the CDR3 is TGTGCCAGCAGTGGCGGGAGCTCCTACAATGAGCAGTTCTTC.

This clonotype came up many times. V is TRBV6-1 and J is TRBJ1-1, with 8 bases identical to TRBD1. CDR3 length: 14 amino acids. Germline assignment: CDR1 MNHNS and CDR2 SASEGT. V dropped 7 bases and J dropped 0; count of bases not matched to a gene: 4. The CDR3 spells CASTQGAMNTEAFF. In DNA, the CDR3 is TGTGCCAGCACCCAGGGGGCAATGAACACTGAAGCTTTCTTT.

The chain carries TRBV5-4 and TRBJ2-4; TRBD2 agrees at 7 bases. This CDR3 has 14 residues. Germline values: CDR1 SGHNT, CDR2 YYREEE (reference sequence). V lost 4 bases to trimming and J lost 0 bases; unmatched junction nucleotides: 1. CDR3 coding DNA: TGTGCCAGCAGCCGGGGGGTAGCCAAAAACATTCAGTACTTC. Translation gives CASSRGVAKNIQYF.

In this sample, this clonotype turned up a few times. The chain links TRBV7-2 to TRBJ2-1; D possibly corresponds to TRBD1 (6 bases). TRBJ2-5 explains the end of the DNA better; the J call may be wrong. Germline V gene lookup returns CDR1 SGHTA and CDR2 FQGNSA. The CDR3 consists of 16 residues. CDR3 region: CASRAARTAYRETQYF. CDR3 sequence (DNA): TGTGCCAGCAGGGCTGCGCGGACAGCGTACCGAGAGACCCAGTACTTC.

In this sample, this clonotype turned up many times. This sequence joins TRBV13 and TRBJ2-3, with 9 positions matching TRBD1. The ends lost 3 bases at V and 4 bases at J; junction bases unmatched: 2. The V gene's germline CDR1 is PRHDT and CDR2 FYEKMQ (reference sequence). The length of the CDR3 is 14 residues. The CDR3 sequence: CASSLDRGPDTQYF. In DNA, the CDR3 is TGTGCCAGCAGCTTGGACAGGGGACCAGATACGCAGTATTTT.

This clonotype appeared a few times. The chain carries TRBV7-2 and TRBJ2-1; 15 bases map to TRBD2. With 5 bases clipped from V and 9 bases from J, the junction kept 5 bases outside the gene matches. This CDR3 region has 15 residues. Germline V gene lookup returns CDR1 SGHTA and CDR2 FQGNSA. This CDR3 reads CASSPWTSGGAEQFF. The CDR3 bases are TGTGCCAGCAGCCCGTGGACTAGCGGGGGGGCTGAGCAGTTCTTC.

This clonotype was observed many times. The chain employs TRBV7-2 and TRBJ2-7, with TRBD2 identical over 10 bases. The germline V gene has CDR1 SGHTA and CDR2 FQGNSA. J lost 4 bases, V lost 5 bases, and 5 bases had no gene match. CDR3 length: 14 residues. DNA of the CDR3: TGTGCCAGCAGCCGAAGGACTAGCGGATACGAGCAGTACTTC. Its translation: CASSRRTSGYEQYF.

The V gene is TRBV9, the J gene TRBJ2-1, with TRBD2 identical over 8 bases. V lost 0 bases, J lost 2 bases, and 7 bases stayed unmatched. The germline gives CDR1 SGDLS, CDR2 YYNGEE. The CDR3 is made up of 17 amino acids. The CDR3 here is CASSVAFALAAYNEQFF. In DNA form, the CDR3 reads TGTGCCAGCAGCGTAGCGTTCGCACTAGCGGCCTACAATGAGCAGTTCTTC.

This clonotype was counted ten times or more. This chain uses TRBV4-3 with TRBJ1-1; TRBD1 might be the D (6 bases). Germline values: CDR1 LGHNA, CDR2 YSLEER. V lost 0 bases, J lost 0 bases, and 17 bases lay in between. This CDR3 has 18 residues. CDR3: CASSQDLWQTGLNTEAFF. The CDR3 bases are TGCGCCAGCAGCCAAGATTTGTGGCAGACAGGCCTGAACACTGAAGCTTTCTTT.

This clonotype was observed at least ten times. DNA of the CDR3: TGTGCCAGCAGCAAATATACAGGGATACAATACGAGCAGTACTTC. Its protein product is CASSKYTGIQYEQYF. This sequence joins TRBV6-1 and TRBJ2-7; possibly TRBD1 for D (6 bases). V lost 6 bases and J 4 bases, leaving 19 bases between the germline ends. The CDR3 extends over 15 amino acids. Germline CDR1 and CDR2: MNHNS and SASEGT.

The chain is built from TRBV10-3 and TRBJ1-6; no clear D gene. Trimming pared 6 bases from V and 0 bases from J, leaving 12 bases between. Germline lookup yields CDR1 ENHRY and CDR2 SYGVKD. The CDR3 loop spans 16 amino acids. CDR3 residues: CAIRGSLSSYNSPLHF. The CDR3 DNA reads as TGTGCCATCAGAGGCAGCTTAAGCTCCTATAATTCACCCCTCCACTTT.

Notes on this clonotype: The junction and the germline gene differ at one end; a read error may be behind it. This chain links TRBV20-1 with TRBJ2-3; the match to TRBD2 covers 8 bases. The CDR3 is 15 residues long. The germline gives CDR1 DFQATT, CDR2 SNEGSKA (reference sequence). CDR3 sequence: CSARDERGITDAQYF. CDR3 nucleotide sequence: TGCAGTGCTAGAGACGAGCGGGGGATAACAGATGCGCAGTATTTT.

This clonotype was seen a handful of times. V usage is TRBV10-2 and J usage is TRBJ2-1; D not certain. The CDR3 is made up of 12 amino acids. Trimming cost V 8 bases and J 7 bases, with 12 bases left between them. In germline, CDR1 is WSHSY, CDR2 SAAADI. The CDR3 bases are TGCGCCAGCCACGGACCGGAGAATGAGCAGTTCTTC. It specifies CASHGPENEQFF.

This clonotype has more than one count but fewer than ten. A much larger clone lies one base from this, so it may be a read error. The chain has TRBV29-1 and TRBJ2-5; 10 nucleotides match TRBD2. Per germline, CDR1 SQVTM and CDR2 ANQGSEA. With V trimmed by 7 bases and J by 0 bases, 5 bases remained unmatched. The CDR3 has 14 residues. The CDR3 nucleotides read TGCAGCGCCAAACTAGCGGGGTACCAAGAGACCCAGTACTTC. As protein: CSAKLAGYQETQYF.

The chain links TRBV27 to TRBJ1-2; possibly TRBD1 for D (5 bases). Germline V gives CDR1 MNHEY, CDR2 SMNVEV (reference sequence). Trimming cost V 5 bases and J 4 bases, with 11 bases left between them. The CDR3 is 13 residues long. For the CDR3, the DNA is TGTGCCAGCAGTCGTACAGGTCTCTATGGCTACACCTTC. It is translated as CASSRTGLYGYTF.

This clonotype was counted many times. This rearrangement joins TRBV29-1 to TRBJ2-3; possibly TRBD2 for D (5 bases). Trimming pared 3 bases from V and 0 bases from J, leaving 10 bases between. CDR1 and CDR2 (germline): SQVTM, ANQGSEA. This CDR3 comprises 14 residues. The CDR3 nucleotides read TGCAGCGTTGATCAAGCGGCTAGCACAGATACGCAGTATTTT. This sequence encodes CSVDQAASTDTQYF.

This clonotype was recorded at least ten times. The V call is TRBV9, the J call TRBJ2-3; 7 bases line up with TRBD1. The germline V gene has CDR1 SGDLS and CDR2 YYNGEE. J was trimmed by 3 bases and V by 0 bases; bases with no gene match: 10. CDR3 size: 17 residues. DNA for the CDR3: TGTGCCAGCAGCGTAGCCGTGGACAGGTCGGGGACAGATACGCAGTATTTT. Protein product: CASSVAVDRSGTDTQYF.